Listed below are T cell receptor beta chains from one sample, sequenced in a study of shared clonotypes between healthy human individuals. Clones were read by immunoSEQ multiplex PCR, and TCRdb kept only the in-frame ones, dropping some. The sample lists some 1,400,000 clones; over 95% were seen once. The sample comprised naive CD4+ T cells sorted from blood. The receptors originated from a man aged 25-45 years in good health. CDR3s include the opening cysteine and the closing phenylalanine or tryptophan. D genes are given only for firm matches. For some rows the clone size is stated as once, few or many, or as a class when expanded; others skip it.

abundance | j_gene | v_gene | d_gene | CDR3aa | CDR3nt
NA | TRBJ2-1 | TRBV5-6 | TRBD2 | CASSSTSGSVYNEQFF | TGTGCCAGCAGCTCGACTAGCGGGAGTGTATACAATGAGCAGTTCTTC
NA | TRBJ1-4 | TRBV2 | NA | CASRTLVGEKLFF | TGTGCCAGCAGGACATTGGTTGGCGAAAAACTGTTTTTT
once | TRBJ2-1 | TRBV30 | TRBD2 | CAWSGGLAGGPGFDEQFF | TGTGCCTGGAGTGGGGGACTAGCGGGAGGGCCGGGGTTCGATGAGCAGTTCTTC
NA | TRBJ2-1 | TRBV5-8 | NA | CASSPYNEQFF | TGTGCCAGCAGCCCGTACAATGAGCAGTTCTTC
NA | TRBJ1-1 | TRBV18 | NA | CASSPDRANTEAFF | TGTGCCAGCTCACCGGATAGGGCGAACACTGAAGCTTTCTTT
NA | TRBJ2-7 | TRBV11-2 | TRBD2 | CASSSGLAGYEQYF | TGTGCCAGCAGCTCGGGACTAGCTGGCTACGAGCAGTACTTC
once | TRBJ2-7 | TRBV5-6 | TRBD1 | CASSLVYRGSYEQYF | TGTGCCAGCAGCTTGGTATACAGGGGTTCCTACGAGCAGTACTTC
NA | TRBJ2-5 | TRBV6-1 | TRBD2 | CASKQLAGGGKTQYF | TGTGCCAGCAAGCAACTAGCGGGAGGTGGGAAGACCCAGTACTTC
NA | TRBJ2-7 | TRBV27 | TRBD2 | CASIPIAGGPYEQYF | TGTGCCAGCATCCCCATAGCGGGAGGACCCTACGAGCAGTACTTC
NA | TRBJ2-5 | TRBV5-1 | NA | CASSTGTLAAQYF | TGCGCCAGCAGCACCGGGACACTCGCCGCCCAGTACTTC
NA | TRBJ1-1 | TRBV18 | NA | CASSRSTEAFF | TGTGCCAGCTCACGGAGTACTGAAGCTTTCTTT
NA | TRBJ2-2 | TRBV6-1 | NA | CATPRGVPGELFF | TGTGCCACCCCTAGGGGTGTCCCCGGGGAGCTGTTTTTT
once | TRBJ2-1 | TRBV6-1 | NA | CASSRYYNEQFF | TGTGCCAGCAGCAGATACTACAATGAGCAGTTCTTC
NA | TRBJ2-6 | TRBV9 | NA | CASSVGTQGPGSGANVLTF | TGTGCCAGCAGCGTCGGGACACAGGGTCCTGGCTCTGGGGCCAACGTCCTGACTTTC
NA | TRBJ2-1 | TRBV27 | TRBD2 | CASSLLGGLAAISSYNEQFF | TGTGCCAGCAGTTTATTGGGGGGACTAGCCGCGATCAGCTCCTACAATGAGCAGTTCTTC
NA | TRBJ2-1 | TRBV18 | NA | CASSPPTGSQFF | TGTGCCAGCTCACCACCCACAGGTTCGCAGTTCTTC
NA | TRBJ2-5 | TRBV6-5 | NA | CASRETLRSQETQYF | TGTGCCAGCAGGGAAACACTCCGCTCCCAAGAGACCCAGTACTTC
once | TRBJ2-1 | TRBV18 | NA | CASSTLDEQFF | TGTGCCAGCTCAACTCTCGATGAGCAGTTCTTC
NA | TRBJ1-6 | TRBV6-1 | NA | CASSEGMTSSSPLHF | TGTGCCAGCAGTGAGGGGATGACGAGTAGTTCACCCCTCCACTTT
NA | TRBJ2-1 | TRBV28 | NA | CASRLWTLGANEQFF | TGTGCCAGCAGGCTTTGGACACTGGGGGCGAATGAGCAGTTCTTC
NA | TRBJ1-2 | TRBV23-1 | NA | CASSQLPRDGYTF | TGCGCCAGCAGTCAGCTCCCCAGGGATGGCTACACCTTC
NA | TRBJ1-4 | TRBV5-1 | TRBD1 | CASSRTGGREKLFF | TGCGCCAGCAGCCGGACAGGGGGCCGCGAAAAACTGTTTTTT
NA | TRBJ2-1 | TRBV4-3 | TRBD2 | CASSQGLAGPNEQFF | TGCGCCAGCAGCCAAGGTCTAGCGGGACCGAATGAGCAGTTCTTC
NA | TRBJ1-5 | TRBV15 | NA | CATSRGSNQPQHF | TGTGCCACCAGCAGAGGGAGCAATCAGCCCCAGCATTTT
NA | TRBJ2-2 | TRBV7-2 | NA | CASSRIPGELFF | TGTGCCAGCAGTCGAATCCCCGGGGAGCTGTTTTTT
NA | TRBJ2-7 | TRBV28 | NA | CASSTGKVSYEQYF | TGTGCCAGCAGCACAGGGAAGGTCTCCTACGAGCAGTACTTC
NA | TRBJ1-5 | TRBV2 | TRBD1 | CASSEVRGEPQHF | TGTGCCAGCAGTGAAGTCAGGGGGGAGCCCCAGCATTTT